This T cell receptor (beta chain) was profiled in a study of T cells in Graves' hyperthyroidism and ophthalmopathy. Patients were aged 18 to 65, had disease duration under 2 months, and had newly diagnosed hyperthyroidism. Using RNA transcripts as the source, TCR beta CDR3 regions were amplified. TCR CDR3 regions were first amplified by RT-PCR with HTBI primers. TCRdb independently ran MiXCR on the multiplex PCR reads; one entry per CDR3 protein. The sample carries hundreds of thousands of distinct CDR3 sequences, about two fifths recorded once. Study observations and caveats: The model identified upcoming ophthalmopathy a median 6.5 months ahead of onset.

This clonotype was observed at least ten times. Its specificity is unknown. The sequence derives from a man aged 18 to 29 with Graves' hyperthyroidism. Material for sequencing was blood.

CDR3 loop: CSARPPRARGEEETQYF. Written as DNA, the CDR3 is TGCAGTGCTAGACCCCCCCGCGCACGGGGAGAGGAAGAGACCCAGTACTTC. The chain couples TRBV20-1 to TRBJ2-5, with D perhaps TRBD2 (5 bases). Trimming removed 2 bases at V and 3 bases at J, with 22 bases between. The CDR3 length is 17 residues. Germline CDR1 is DFQATT and CDR2 is SNEGSKA (reference sequence).